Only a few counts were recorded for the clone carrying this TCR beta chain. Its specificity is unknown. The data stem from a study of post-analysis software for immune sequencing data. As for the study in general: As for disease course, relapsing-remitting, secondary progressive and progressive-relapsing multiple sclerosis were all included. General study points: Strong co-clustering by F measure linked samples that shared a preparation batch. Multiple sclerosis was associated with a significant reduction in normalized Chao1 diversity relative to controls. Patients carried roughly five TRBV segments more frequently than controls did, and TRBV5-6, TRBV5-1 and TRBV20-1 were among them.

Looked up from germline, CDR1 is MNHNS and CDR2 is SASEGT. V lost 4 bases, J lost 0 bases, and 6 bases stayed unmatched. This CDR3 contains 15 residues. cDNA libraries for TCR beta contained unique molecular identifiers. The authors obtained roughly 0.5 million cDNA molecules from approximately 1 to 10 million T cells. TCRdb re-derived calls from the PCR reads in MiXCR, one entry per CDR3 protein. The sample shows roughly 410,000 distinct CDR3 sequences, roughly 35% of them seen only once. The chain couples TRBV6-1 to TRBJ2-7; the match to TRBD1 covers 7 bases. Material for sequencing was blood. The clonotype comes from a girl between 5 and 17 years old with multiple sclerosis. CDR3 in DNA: TGTGCCAGCAGTGCTCCGGGACAGCTCTCCTACGAGCAGTACTTC. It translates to CASSAPGQLSYEQYF.